The text below deals with one T cell receptor beta chain. Its target is not known. V was pared by 2 bases and J by 0 bases, with 11 bases between. The CDR3 has 16 amino acids. Germline CDR1 is MGHDK and CDR2 is SYGVNS. These data originate in a study of cytomegalovirus exposure and HLA in healthy donors. Study-wide results and limits: Listed as cytomegalovirus-associated were 150 or so TCR beta chains.

Libraries were prepared by immunoSEQ multiplex PCR; TCRdb keeps only in-frame clonotypes and omits some of them. The sample carries 150,000 to 180,000 clones, 75% to 90% recorded once. The genes are TRBV25-1 and TRBJ2-1; unclear D gene. Sequencing used PBMCs. The receptor's source is a man younger than 35 in good health and CMV-seropositive. Here the CDR3 DNA reads TGTGCCAGCAGTGAAAGAGGCCCAAGCTCCTACAATGAGCAGTTCTTC. It encodes CASSERGPSSYNEQFF.